These 12 T cell receptor beta chains originate from one sample sequenced in a study of PD-L1 blockade in urothelial cancer. This table comes from immunoSEQ multiplex PCR, and its TCRdb copy is limited to in-frame clones, with some not included. The sample lists tens of thousands of clones, 85% to 90% seen once, with roughly 2.1% in the top ten. Source: PBMCs, taken around atezolizumab (anti-PD-L1) treatment. All receptors derive from a man aged 55-75 years with urothelial cancer.

The rearrangement joins TRBV11-2 to TRBJ2-2, with D perhaps matching TRBD2 (5 bases). Germline values: CDR1 SGHAT, CDR2 FQNNGV. Trimming shortened V by 4 bases and J by 10 bases, and 13 bases separated the two germline ends. The CDR3 contains 13 residues. The CDR3 DNA follows: TGTGCCAGCAGCTCGACCCTGGAGGAGGAGCTGTTTTTT. It specifies CASSSTLEEELFF. Full variable domain (remainder filled in from reference TRBV11-2 and TRBJ2-2): EAGVAQSPRYKIIEKRQSVAFWCNPISGHATLYWYQQILGQGPKLLIQFQNNGVVDDSQLPKDRFSAERLKGVDSTLKIQPAKLEDSAVYLCASSSTLEEELFFGEGSRLTVL.

This chain links TRBV30 with TRBJ2-7; 11 nucleotides agree with TRBD2. This CDR3 has 14 residues. J gave up 7 bases and V 4 bases, and 9 bases lay outside the gene matches. The V gene's germline CDR1 is GTSNPN and CDR2 SVGIG (reference sequence). The CDR3 region is CAWTIAGGPGEQYF. For the CDR3, the DNA is TGTGCCTGGACCATAGCGGGAGGGCCAGGGGAGCAGTACTTC.

The chain is built from TRBV5-4 and TRBJ2-6; the D gene is possibly TRBD1 (6 bases). The germline V gene encodes CDR1 SGHNT and CDR2 YYREEE (reference sequence). CDR3 length: 17 residues. The V gene lost 4 bases and the J gene lost 0 bases, with 14 bases spanning the gap. DNA of the CDR3: TGTGCCAGCAGCCCCCGCCCGGACAGCTCTGGGGCCAACGTCCTGACTTTC. Protein: CASSPRPDSSGANVLTF.

The chain uses TRBV28 and TRBJ1-4; weak D call: TRBD1 (5 bases). Germline V gene sequence: CDR1 MDHEN, CDR2 SYDVKM. This CDR3 has 12 residues. The CDR3 DNA reads TGTGTGGTTGGGCAGGGTGTTGAAAAACTGTTTTTT. Its protein product is CVVGQGVEKLFF.

The chain carries TRBV2 and TRBJ2-1; 14 bases align to TRBD2. This CDR3 spans 16 amino acids. Trimming took 6 bases from V and 5 from J; bases not matched to a gene: 6. From germline, CDR1 is SNHLY and CDR2 FYNNEI. Here the CDR3 DNA reads TGTGCCAGCAGCCCTGGACTAGCGGGGGGCCACAATGAGCAGTTCTTC. This translates into CASSPGLAGGHNEQFF.

The V gene is TRBV11-2, the J gene TRBJ2-2, with 9 bases matching TRBD2. Germline CDR1 and CDR2: SGHAT and FQNNGV. With V trimmed by 3 bases and J by 3 bases, 11 bases remained unmatched. CDR3 size: 18 residues. CDR3 amino acids: CASSFSRLAGAHTGELFF. DNA of the CDR3: TGTGCCAGCAGCTTTTCCCGTTTAGCGGGAGCTCACACCGGGGAGCTGTTTTTT.

This chain links TRBV27 with TRBJ1-2, with D hard to call. CDR1 and CDR2 (germline): MNHEY, SMNVEV (reference sequence). There are 13 residues in the CDR3. V was clipped by 7 bases and J by 4 bases, with 13 bases between them. The DNA for the CDR3 is TGTGCCAGCACTTCCGGGATGGGCTATGGCTACACCTTC. Translated: CASTSGMGYGYTF.

The rearrangement links TRBV5-1 to TRBJ2-2; 7 nucleotides line up with TRBD1. Germline V gives CDR1 SGHRS, CDR2 YFSETQ. Trimming removed 4 bases from V and 6 bases from J; junction bases left unmatched: 6. The CDR3 covers 14 residues. CDR3 residues: CASSPGTEAGELFF. CDR3 sequence (DNA): TGCGCCAGCAGCCCTGGGACAGAGGCCGGGGAGCTGTTTTTT.

V usage is TRBV29-1 and J usage is TRBJ2-7; 8 bases are a match to TRBD2. V lost 4 bases, J lost 1 base, and 6 bases stayed unmatched. From germline, CDR1 is SQVTM and CDR2 ANQGSEA. The CDR3 spans 14 residues. In nucleotides, the CDR3 is TGCAGCGTTGGTCTCGGGGGGGTATCCTACGAGCAGTACTTC. This encodes CSVGLGGVSYEQYF.

The chain combines TRBV5-6 with TRBJ2-7, with 8 bases lining up with TRBD2. The V segment lost 0 bases and the J segment 6 bases; nucleotides outside the gene matches: 8. The CDR3 covers 15 residues. The germline V gene has CDR1 SGHDT and CDR2 YYEEEE. CDR3 amino acids: CASSLVSAGVSEQYF. The CDR3 nucleotides read TGTGCCAGCAGCTTGGTCTCAGCGGGAGTGAGCGAGCAGTACTTC. The full variable domain, rest sourced from reference TRBV5-6 and TRBJ2-7, is DAGVTQSPTHLIKTRGQQVTLRCSPKSGHDTVSWYQQALGQGPQFIFQYYEEEERQRGNFPDRFSGHQFPNYSSELNVNALLLGDSALYLCASSLVSAGVSEQYFGPGTRLTVT.

J is TRBJ2-7 and V is TRBV6-5, with D unresolved. Deletions cut 6 bases from V and 2 bases from J, with 5 bases between. The CDR3 is made up of 11 amino acids. Germline V gene lookup returns CDR1 MNHEY and CDR2 SVGAGI. The CDR3 bases are TGTGCCAGCAGAGACACCTACGAGCAGTACTTC. Encoded protein: CASRDTYEQYF.

This chain links TRBV5-1 with TRBJ2-6; tentative D call: TRBD1 (6 bases). The germline V and J ends were trimmed by 4 bases and 4 bases, with 15 bases remaining between them. CDR3 size: 16 residues. The germline CDR1 and CDR2 sequences are SGHRS and YFSETQ. The CDR3 sequence is CASSGLTGPGANVLTF. The CDR3 coding sequence is TGCGCCAGCAGCGGCTTAACAGGGCCGGGGGCCAACGTCCTGACTTTC. The variable domain in full, completed from reference TRBV5-1 and TRBJ2-6, reads KAGVTQTPRYLIKTRGQQVTLSCSPISGHRSVSWYQQTPGQGLQFLFEYFSETQRNKGNFPGRFSGRQFSNSRSEMNVSTLELGDSALYLCASSGLTGPGANVLTFGAGSRLTVL.